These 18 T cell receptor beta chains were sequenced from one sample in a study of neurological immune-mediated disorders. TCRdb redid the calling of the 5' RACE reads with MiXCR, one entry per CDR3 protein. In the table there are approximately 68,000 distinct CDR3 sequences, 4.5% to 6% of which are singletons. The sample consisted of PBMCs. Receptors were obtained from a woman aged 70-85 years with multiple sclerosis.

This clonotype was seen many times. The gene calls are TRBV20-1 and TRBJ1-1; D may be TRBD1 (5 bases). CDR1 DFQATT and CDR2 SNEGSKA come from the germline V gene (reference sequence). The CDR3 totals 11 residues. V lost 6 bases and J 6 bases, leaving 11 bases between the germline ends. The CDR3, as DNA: TGCAGTGCCCGACCGGGACCTGAAGCTTTCTTT. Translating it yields CSARPGPEAFF.

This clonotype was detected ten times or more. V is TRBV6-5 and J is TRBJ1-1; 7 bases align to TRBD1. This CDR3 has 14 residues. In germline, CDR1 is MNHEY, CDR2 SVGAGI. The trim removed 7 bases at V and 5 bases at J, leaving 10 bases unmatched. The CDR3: CASNKDRSGTEAFF. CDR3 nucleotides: TGTGCCAGCAACAAGGACAGGTCAGGGACTGAAGCTTTCTTT.

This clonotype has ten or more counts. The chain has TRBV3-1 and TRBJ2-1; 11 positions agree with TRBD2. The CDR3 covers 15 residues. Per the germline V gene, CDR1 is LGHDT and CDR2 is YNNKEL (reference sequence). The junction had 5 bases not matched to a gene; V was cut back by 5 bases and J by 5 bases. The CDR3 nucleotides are TGTGCCAGCAGCGAGACTAGCGGGATTCACAATGAGCAGTTCTTC. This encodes CASSETSGIHNEQFF.

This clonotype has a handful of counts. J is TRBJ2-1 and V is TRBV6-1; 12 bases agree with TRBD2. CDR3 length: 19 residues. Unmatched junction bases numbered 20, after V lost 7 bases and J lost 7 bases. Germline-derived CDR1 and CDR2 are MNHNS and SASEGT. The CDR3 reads CASNKRPSARLAGVNEQFF. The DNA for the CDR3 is TGTGCCAGCAATAAAAGACCGTCAGCGCGACTAGCGGGAGTGAATGAGCAGTTCTTC.

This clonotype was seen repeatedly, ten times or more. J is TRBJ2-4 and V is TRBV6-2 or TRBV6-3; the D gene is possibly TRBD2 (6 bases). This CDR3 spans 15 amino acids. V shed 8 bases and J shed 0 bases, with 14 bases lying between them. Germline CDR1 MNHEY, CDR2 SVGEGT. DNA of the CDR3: TGTGCCAGCTCCCCCTCGGGACTAGCCAAAAACATTCAGTACTTC. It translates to CASSPSGLAKNIQYF.

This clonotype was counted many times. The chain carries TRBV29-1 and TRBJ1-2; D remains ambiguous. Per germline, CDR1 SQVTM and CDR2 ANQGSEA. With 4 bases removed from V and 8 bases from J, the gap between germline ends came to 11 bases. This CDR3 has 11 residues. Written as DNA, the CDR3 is TGCAGCGTTGCCCGGGTCGAGGGCTACACCTTC. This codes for CSVARVEGYTF.

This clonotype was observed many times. The CDR3 here is CASSLQPTATNEKLFF. The DNA for the CDR3 is TGCGCCAGCAGCTTGCAGCCAACTGCCACTAATGAAAAACTGTTTTTT. This chain connects TRBV5-1 to TRBJ1-4; D gene uncertain. With 1 base removed from V and 2 bases from J, the gap between germline ends came to 12 bases. The CDR3 runs to 16 residues. Germline CDR1 and CDR2: SGHRS and YFSETQ.

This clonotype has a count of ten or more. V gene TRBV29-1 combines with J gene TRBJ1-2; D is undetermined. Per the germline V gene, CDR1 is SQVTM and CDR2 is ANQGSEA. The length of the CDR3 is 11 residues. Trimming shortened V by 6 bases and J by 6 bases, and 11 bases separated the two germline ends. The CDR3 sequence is CSVRVLDGYTF. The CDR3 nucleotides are TGCAGCGTGAGGGTTCTAGATGGCTACACCTTC.

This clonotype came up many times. In DNA form, the CDR3 reads TGTGCCAGCAGCTTAACAGGGGGTCCCCAAGAGACCCAGTACTTC. Its translation is CASSLTGGPQETQYF. This chain joins TRBV7-7 and TRBJ2-5, with 8 bases that match TRBD1. Losses at the gene ends were 2 bases for V and 1 base for J; bases not matched to a gene: 3. From germline, CDR1 is SSHAT and CDR2 FNYEAQ (reference sequence). The CDR3 has 15 amino acids.

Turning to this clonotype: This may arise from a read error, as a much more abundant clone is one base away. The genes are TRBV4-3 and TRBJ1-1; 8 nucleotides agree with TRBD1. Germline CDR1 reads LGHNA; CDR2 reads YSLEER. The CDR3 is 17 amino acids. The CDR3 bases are TGCGCCAGCGGCCAAGATTCCCCAGGGGGCTCGGACACTGAAGCTTTCTTT. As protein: CASGQDSPGGSDTEAFF.

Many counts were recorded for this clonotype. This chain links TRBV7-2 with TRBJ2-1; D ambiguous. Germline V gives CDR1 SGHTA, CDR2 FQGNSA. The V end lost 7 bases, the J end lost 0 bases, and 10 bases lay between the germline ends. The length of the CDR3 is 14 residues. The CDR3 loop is CASTFWSSYNEQFF. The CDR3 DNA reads TGTGCCAGCACCTTCTGGAGCTCCTACAATGAGCAGTTCTTC.

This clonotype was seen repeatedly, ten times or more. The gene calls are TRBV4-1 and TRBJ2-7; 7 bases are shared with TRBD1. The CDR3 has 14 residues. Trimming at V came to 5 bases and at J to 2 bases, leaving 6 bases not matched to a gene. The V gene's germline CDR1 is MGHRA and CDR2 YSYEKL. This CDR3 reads CASSEPGQPYEQYF. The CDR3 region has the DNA TGCGCCAGCAGCGAGCCGGGACAGCCCTACGAGCAGTACTTC.

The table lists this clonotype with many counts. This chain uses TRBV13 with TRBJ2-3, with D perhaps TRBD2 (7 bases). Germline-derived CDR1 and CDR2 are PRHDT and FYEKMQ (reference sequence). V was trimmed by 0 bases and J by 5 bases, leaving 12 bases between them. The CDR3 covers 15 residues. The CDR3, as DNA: TGTGCCAGCAGCTTAGGAGGACTAGGGGGAGATACGCAGTATTTT. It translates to CASSLGGLGGDTQYF. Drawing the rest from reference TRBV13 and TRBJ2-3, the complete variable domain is AAGVIQSPRHLIKEKRETATLKCYPIPRHDTVYWYQQGPGQDPQFLISFYEKMQSDKGSIPDRFSAQQFSDYHSELNMSSLELGDSALYFCASSLGGLGGDTQYFGPGTRLTVL.

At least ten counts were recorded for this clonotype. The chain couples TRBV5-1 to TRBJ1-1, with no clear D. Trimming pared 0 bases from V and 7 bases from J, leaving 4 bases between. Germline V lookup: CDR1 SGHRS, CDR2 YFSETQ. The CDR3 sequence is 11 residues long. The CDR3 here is CASSLAGEAFF. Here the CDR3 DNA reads TGCGCCAGCAGCTTGGCCGGTGAAGCTTTCTTT. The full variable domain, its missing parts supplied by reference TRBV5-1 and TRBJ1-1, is KAGVTQTPRYLIKTRGQQVTLSCSPISGHRSVSWYQQTPGQGLQFLFEYFSETQRNKGNFPGRFSGRQFSNSRSEMNVSTLELGDSALYLCASSLAGEAFFGQGTRLTVV.

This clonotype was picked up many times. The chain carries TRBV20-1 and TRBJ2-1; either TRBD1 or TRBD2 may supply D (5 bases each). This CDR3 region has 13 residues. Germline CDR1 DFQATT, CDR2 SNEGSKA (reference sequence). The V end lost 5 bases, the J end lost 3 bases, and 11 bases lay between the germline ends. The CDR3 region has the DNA TGCAGTGCTCGACGGGGCGACTACAATGAGCAGTTCTTC. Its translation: CSARRGDYNEQFF.

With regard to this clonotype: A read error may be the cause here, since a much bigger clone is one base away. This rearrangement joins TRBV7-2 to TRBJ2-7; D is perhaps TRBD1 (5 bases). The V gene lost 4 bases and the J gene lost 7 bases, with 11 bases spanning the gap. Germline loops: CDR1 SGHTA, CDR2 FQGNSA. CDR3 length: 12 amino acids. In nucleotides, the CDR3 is TGTGCCAGCAGCTCAGCAGGGTTTGAGCAGTACTTC. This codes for CASSSAGFEQYF.

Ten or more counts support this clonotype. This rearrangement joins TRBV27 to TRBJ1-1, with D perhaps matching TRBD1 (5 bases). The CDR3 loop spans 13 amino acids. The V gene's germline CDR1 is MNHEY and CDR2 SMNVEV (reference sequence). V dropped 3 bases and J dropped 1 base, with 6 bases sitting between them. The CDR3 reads CASSFRGNTEAFF. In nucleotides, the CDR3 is TGTGCCAGCAGTTTTAGGGGGAACACTGAAGCTTTCTTT.

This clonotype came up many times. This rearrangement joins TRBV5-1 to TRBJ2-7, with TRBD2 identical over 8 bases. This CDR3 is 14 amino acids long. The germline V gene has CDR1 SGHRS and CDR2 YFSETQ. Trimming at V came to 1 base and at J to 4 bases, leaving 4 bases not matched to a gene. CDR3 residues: CASSLSGSAYEQYF. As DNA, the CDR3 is TGCGCCAGCAGCTTGAGCGGGAGTGCTTACGAGCAGTACTTC. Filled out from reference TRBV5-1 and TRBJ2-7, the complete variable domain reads KAGVTQTPRYLIKTRGQQVTLSCSPISGHRSVSWYQQTPGQGLQFLFEYFSETQRNKGNFPGRFSGRQFSNSRSEMNVSTLELGDSALYLCASSLSGSAYEQYFGPGTRLTVT.